This T cell receptor (beta chain) stems from a study of shared clonotypes between healthy human individuals. The study's findings and limits: Memory subsets generally showed smaller estimated richness than naive subsets did.

Germline CDR1 SGHTA, CDR2 FQGNSA. Trimming removed 1 base at V and 1 base at J, with 10 bases between. The length of the CDR3 is 15 residues. This clone was seen only once. Antigen: not known. Deep was the level used in running the assay. Data came from immunoSEQ multiplex PCR; TCRdb stores just in-frame clones and leaves some out. The sample lists fewer than 1.8 million clones; 98% to 99% were seen once. The rearrangement joins TRBV7-2 to TRBJ1-1, with D possibly matching TRBD1 (6 bases). Material: naive CD4+ T cells sorted from blood. Subset described: CD45RA+ positively selected. The source of this sequence is a man aged 30 to 39 in good health. This chain's CDR3 is CASSLDQGSNTEAFF. Written as DNA, the CDR3 is TGTGCCAGCAGCTTAGACCAGGGGTCGAACACTGAAGCTTTCTTT.